The following is a TCR beta chain sequence with its context. The antigen remains undetermined. This sample stems from a study of beta chain features in type 1 diabetes. The study, taken as a whole, reports: Patients with Type 1 diabetes showed moderately but significantly shorter TCRB CDR3s in all four CD4+ subsets. The similarity of naive, central memory and Treg TCRB repertoires appeared greater among patients than among healthy donors.

The V gene lost 8 bases and the J gene lost 0 bases, with 11 bases spanning the gap. CDR3 length: 13 amino acids. Germline V gene lookup returns CDR1 LNHDA and CDR2 SQIVND (reference sequence). Sequenced material consisted of expressed TCRB transcripts (all of the isolated RNA was reverse transcribed). Assay: immunoSEQ multiplex PCR; the TCRdb copy retains only in-frame clones and omits some. The sample has some 660,000 clones, more than 13% seen once; the top ten hold 0.035% to 0.045%. The sequence was collected from a man aged 18 to 35 with type 1 diabetes. The rearrangement joins TRBV19 to TRBJ2-7; D gene unclear. The source material was naive CD4+ T cells from blood. The CDR3 protein is CASGSRSSYEQYF. CDR3 coding DNA: TGTGCCAGTGGGTCCAGGAGCTCCTACGAGCAGTACTTC.